These T cell receptor beta chains were read from a single sample in a study of T-cell memory formation after mild COVID-19. A single record per CDR3 protein comes from TCRdb applying MiXCR to the 5' RACE reads. Of 450,000 to 650,000 distinct CDR3 sequences listed, roughly 18% are singletons. Sequenced input: PBMCs or a T cell subset sorted from them (not recorded which). These receptors were taken from an adult woman who had mild COVID-19 (a few samples of this study predate the infection). Cell type and time point are not known. The CDR3 runs from the conserved cysteine through the conserved F or W. D genes are given only for firm matches. Expanded clones are given a class, and other clones once, few, many or no size at all.

v_gene: TRBV5-1; abundance: .; d_gene: TRBD2; j_gene: TRBJ2-1; CDR3nt: TGCGCCAGCAGCTGGACCGGGACTAGCGACTACAATGAGCAGTTCTTC; CDR3aa: CASSWTGTSDYNEQFF
v_gene: TRBV5-1; abundance: .; d_gene: .; j_gene: TRBJ1-1; CDR3nt: TGCGCCAGCAGCTTGGGGCAGGGCGGGGGCACTGAAGCTTTCTTT; CDR3aa: CASSLGQGGGTEAFF
v_gene: TRBV5-5; abundance: .; d_gene: .; j_gene: TRBJ1-1; CDR3nt: TGTGCCAGCAGCTGGGGGAAGAACACTGAAGCTTTCTTT; CDR3aa: CASSWGKNTEAFF
v_gene: TRBV29-1; abundance: .; d_gene: .; j_gene: TRBJ2-1; CDR3nt: TGCAGCGTTGAAGGAAGAGTAGGGTACAATGAGCAGTTCTTC; CDR3aa: CSVEGRVGYNEQFF
v_gene: TRBV5-1; abundance: .; d_gene: TRBD2; j_gene: TRBJ2-7; CDR3nt: TGCGCCAGCAGCTTGGCCACTAGCGGACGAAACGAGCAGTACTTC; CDR3aa: CASSLATSGRNEQYF
v_gene: TRBV20-1; abundance: .; d_gene: TRBD1; j_gene: TRBJ2-5; CDR3nt: TGCAGTGCGCATCCCCGGGACAGCCAAGAGACCCAGTACTTC; CDR3aa: CSAHPRDSQETQYF
v_gene: TRBV24-1; abundance: few; d_gene: TRBD1; j_gene: TRBJ2-1; CDR3nt: TGTGCCACCAGTGATCCGACAGGGTACTCCTACAATGAGCAGTTCTTC; CDR3aa: CATSDPTGYSYNEQFF
v_gene: TRBV7-6; abundance: .; d_gene: .; j_gene: TRBJ2-6; CDR3nt: TGTGCCAGCAGCTCTAGGATAGACAGTACTGGGGCCAACGTCCTGACTTTC; CDR3aa: CASSSRIDSTGANVLTF
v_gene: TRBV19; abundance: many; d_gene: .; j_gene: TRBJ2-6; CDR3nt: TGTGCCAGTACCCTGAGAGGGAAAGTGACCTCTGGGGCCAACGTCCTGACTTTC; CDR3aa: CASTLRGKVTSGANVLTF
v_gene: TRBV12-3/TRBV12-4; abundance: .; d_gene: .; j_gene: TRBJ2-4; CDR3nt: TGTGCCAGCAGTTCCCTAGATGCGCCTAAAAACATTCAGTACTTC; CDR3aa: CASSSLDAPKNIQYF
v_gene: TRBV18; abundance: many; d_gene: .; j_gene: TRBJ1-1; CDR3nt: TGTGCCAGCGAGGGCCCAAAGGTCGGGAGGAACACTGAAGCTTTCTTT; CDR3aa: CASEGPKVGRNTEAFF
v_gene: TRBV25-1; abundance: .; d_gene: TRBD1; j_gene: TRBJ2-7; CDR3nt: TGTGCCAGCAGTGCTCTGGACAGGGAATTCGACGAGCAGTACTTC; CDR3aa: CASSALDREFDEQYF
v_gene: TRBV27; abundance: many; d_gene: .; j_gene: TRBJ1-6; CDR3nt: TGTGCCAGCACCCGGGACGGATCAAATTCACCCCTCCACTTT; CDR3aa: CASTRDGSNSPLHF
v_gene: TRBV6-5; abundance: few; d_gene: .; j_gene: TRBJ2-7; CDR3nt: TGTGCCAGCAGGCGTTCGACAGGACCCTCCTACGAGCAGTACTTC; CDR3aa: CASRRSTGPSYEQYF
v_gene: TRBV7-9; abundance: .; d_gene: .; j_gene: TRBJ2-1; CDR3nt: TGTGCCAGCAGCCCGCGGCCAAAAGGGGATGAGCAGTTCTTC; CDR3aa: CASSPRPKGDEQFF
v_gene: TRBV7-9; abundance: few; d_gene: .; j_gene: TRBJ2-3; CDR3nt: TGTGCCAGCAGCTTGCAGGGGTCTCAGTATTTT; CDR3aa: CASSLQGSQYF
v_gene: TRBV5-1; abundance: few; d_gene: TRBD1; j_gene: TRBJ2-7; CDR3nt: TGCGCCAGCAGCCGTCTGGCCGGGACAGGAGGCTACGAGCAGTACTTC; CDR3aa: CASSRLAGTGGYEQYF
v_gene: TRBV2; abundance: .; d_gene: TRBD1; j_gene: TRBJ1-2; CDR3nt: TGTGCCAGCAGACCGACAGGGGGTCTGTTACACTATGGCTACACCTTC; CDR3aa: CASRPTGGLLHYGYTF
v_gene: TRBV10-3; abundance: few; d_gene: TRBD2; j_gene: TRBJ2-1; CDR3nt: TGTGCCATCAGTGAGGGGGTCCTAGCGGGAGGGCCTCAGGAGCAGTTCTTC; CDR3aa: CAISEGVLAGGPQEQFF
v_gene: TRBV9; abundance: few; d_gene: .; j_gene: TRBJ2-5; CDR3nt: TGTGCCAGCAGCGTAGCTGGGGGGCGATTAGAGACCCAGTACTTC; CDR3aa: CASSVAGGRLETQYF
v_gene: TRBV24-1; abundance: few; d_gene: .; j_gene: TRBJ2-1; CDR3nt: TGTGCCACCAGTGAAGGACCATCGGGAGAGCAGTTCTTC; CDR3aa: CATSEGPSGEQFF
v_gene: TRBV7-9; abundance: .; d_gene: .; j_gene: TRBJ2-7; CDR3nt: TGTGCCAGCTCTACAACAGGACGATACGAGCAGTACTTC; CDR3aa: CASSTTGRYEQYF
v_gene: TRBV15; abundance: .; d_gene: .; j_gene: TRBJ1-1; CDR3nt: TGTGCCACCGGCAGAGGCAGATCGAACACTGAAGCTTTCTTT; CDR3aa: CATGRGRSNTEAFF
v_gene: TRBV6-6; abundance: .; d_gene: TRBD1; j_gene: TRBJ1-2; CDR3nt: TGTGCCAGCAGTTGGGACAGCCTGAACTATGGCTACACCTTC; CDR3aa: CASSWDSLNYGYTF
v_gene: TRBV7-3; abundance: many; d_gene: TRBD1; j_gene: TRBJ2-1; CDR3nt: TGTGCCAGCAGCCCGACCCCCGACAGGGGGGAGCAGTTCTTC; CDR3aa: CASSPTPDRGEQFF
v_gene: TRBV2; abundance: .; d_gene: .; j_gene: TRBJ2-4; CDR3nt: TGTGCCAGCTACCGTCAGAACATTCAGTACTTC; CDR3aa: CASYRQNIQYF
v_gene: TRBV7-8; abundance: few; d_gene: TRBD1; j_gene: TRBJ1-1; CDR3nt: TGTGCCAGCAGCTACTGGACAGGGGCCGCTGAAGCTTTCTTT; CDR3aa: CASSYWTGAAEAFF
v_gene: TRBV27; abundance: few; d_gene: .; j_gene: TRBJ2-7; CDR3nt: TGTGCCAGCAGACCCTTCTCGGGTTCGACGTACGAGCAGTACTTC; CDR3aa: CASRPFSGSTYEQYF
v_gene: TRBV4-2; abundance: .; d_gene: .; j_gene: TRBJ1-2; CDR3nt: TGTGCCAGCAGCCAAGAGCGGGGCGCCGGCTATGGCTACACCTTC; CDR3aa: CASSQERGAGYGYTF
v_gene: TRBV7-9; abundance: few; d_gene: .; j_gene: TRBJ2-7; CDR3nt: TGTGCCAGCAGCCCGGACTACGCGGAGCAGTACTTC; CDR3aa: CASSPDYAEQYF
v_gene: TRBV24-1; abundance: few; d_gene: TRBD1; j_gene: TRBJ1-2; CDR3nt: TGTGCCACTCGAACGGACAGGGGAAATTATGGCTACACCTTC; CDR3aa: CATRTDRGNYGYTF
v_gene: TRBV28; abundance: .; d_gene: TRBD1; j_gene: TRBJ2-3; CDR3nt: TGTGCCAGCAGGAATACAGGGGCTAGCACAGATACGCAGTATTTT; CDR3aa: CASRNTGASTDTQYF
v_gene: TRBV29-1; abundance: .; d_gene: .; j_gene: TRBJ2-2; CDR3nt: TGCAGCGTTGAGGGCACCACGAACACCGGGGAGCTGTTTTTT; CDR3aa: CSVEGTTNTGELFF
v_gene: TRBV29-1; abundance: many; d_gene: TRBD2; j_gene: TRBJ2-3; CDR3nt: TGCAGCGTTGAGGTGGTAGGGACTAGCTTCACAGATACGCAGTATTTT; CDR3aa: CSVEVVGTSFTDTQYF
v_gene: TRBV29-1; abundance: .; d_gene: .; j_gene: TRBJ2-1; CDR3nt: TGCAGCGTGGGCAAAGGGGACTACAATGAGCAGTTCTTC; CDR3aa: CSVGKGDYNEQFF
v_gene: TRBV24-1; abundance: .; d_gene: TRBD2; j_gene: TRBJ2-3; CDR3nt: TGTGCCACCATGGGACTAGAATCAGATACGCAGTATTTT; CDR3aa: CATMGLESDTQYF
v_gene: TRBV5-1; abundance: many; d_gene: .; j_gene: TRBJ2-5; CDR3nt: TGCGCCAGCGGACAAGAAGAGACCCAGTACTTC; CDR3aa: CASGQEETQYF
v_gene: TRBV18; abundance: many; d_gene: .; j_gene: TRBJ1-6; CDR3nt: TGTGCCAGCTCACCAGGGGGCTATTCACCCCTCCACTTT; CDR3aa: CASSPGGYSPLHF
v_gene: TRBV12-3/TRBV12-4; abundance: .; d_gene: .; j_gene: TRBJ2-2; CDR3nt: TGTGCCAGCAGTTTAGTGGTCCGCCGGAACACCGGGGAGCTGTTTTTT; CDR3aa: CASSLVVRRNTGELFF
v_gene: TRBV7-8; abundance: few; d_gene: .; j_gene: TRBJ2-1; CDR3nt: TGTGCCAGCAGCTTACTGATCAGGGAATACAATGAGCAGTTCTTC; CDR3aa: CASSLLIREYNEQFF
v_gene: TRBV5-1; abundance: few; d_gene: TRBD1; j_gene: TRBJ2-2; CDR3nt: TGCGCCAGCAGCTCGGTTGGGACAGGGGGCTCCGGAGAGCTGTTTTTT; CDR3aa: CASSSVGTGGSGELFF
v_gene: TRBV27; abundance: .; d_gene: TRBD1; j_gene: TRBJ2-1; CDR3nt: TGTGCCACCTCGACCGGGACAGGGGGAAACAATGAGCAGTTCTTC; CDR3aa: CATSTGTGGNNEQFF
v_gene: TRBV19; abundance: .; d_gene: .; j_gene: TRBJ1-5; CDR3nt: TGTGCCACCGACGACGCGGTTTATAGCAGGCAGCCCCAGCATTTT; CDR3aa: CATDDAVYSRQPQHF
v_gene: TRBV7-9; abundance: .; d_gene: .; j_gene: TRBJ2-7; CDR3nt: TGTGCCAGCGCCCGGGACGAGCAGTACTTC; CDR3aa: CASARDEQYF
v_gene: TRBV5-1; abundance: once; d_gene: TRBD1; j_gene: TRBJ2-1; CDR3nt: TGCGCCAGCTGCGAGGGGACAGGGGGTTACAATGAGCAGTTCTTC; CDR3aa: CASCEGTGGYNEQFF
v_gene: TRBV9; abundance: .; d_gene: TRBD2; j_gene: TRBJ2-1; CDR3nt: TGTGCCAGCAGCCCCTCCGGGGGGATACCAGTCTCCTACAATGAGCAGTTCTTC; CDR3aa: CASSPSGGIPVSYNEQFF
v_gene: TRBV5-6; abundance: many; d_gene: .; j_gene: TRBJ2-7; CDR3nt: TGTGCCAGCAGCTTGTTTGGGGACGAGCAGTACTTC; CDR3aa: CASSLFGDEQYF
v_gene: TRBV9; abundance: .; d_gene: TRBD2; j_gene: TRBJ2-2; CDR3nt: TGTGCCAGCAGCGTAGGACTAGCGTCTGGGGAGCTGTTTTTT; CDR3aa: CASSVGLASGELFF
v_gene: TRBV6-5; abundance: few; d_gene: .; j_gene: TRBJ2-7; CDR3nt: TGTGCCAGCAGTTACGCCGGACGGGCGGAGGACGAGCAGTACTTC; CDR3aa: CASSYAGRAEDEQYF
v_gene: TRBV4-3; abundance: .; d_gene: .; j_gene: TRBJ2-1; CDR3nt: TGCGCCAGCAGCCAAGAAAGGTGGCGGGGGCCTCCGAACAATGAGCAGTTCTTC; CDR3aa: CASSQERWRGPPNNEQFF
v_gene: TRBV11-2; abundance: .; d_gene: TRBD2; j_gene: TRBJ2-5; CDR3nt: TGTGCCAGCAGCCATAGACTAGCGGGGGCAAGGGAGACCCAGTACTTC; CDR3aa: CASSHRLAGARETQYF
v_gene: TRBV2; abundance: few; d_gene: .; j_gene: TRBJ2-5; CDR3nt: TGTGCCAGCAGCCCGCGATGGGGGGGCGGGGAGACCCAGTACTTC; CDR3aa: CASSPRWGGGETQYF
v_gene: TRBV7-2; abundance: .; d_gene: .; j_gene: TRBJ1-1; CDR3nt: TGTGCCAGCAGCTTCTCAGGGTCGGGGGGCACTGAAGCTTTCTTT; CDR3aa: CASSFSGSGGTEAFF
v_gene: TRBV12-3/TRBV12-4; abundance: .; d_gene: TRBD2; j_gene: TRBJ2-1; CDR3nt: TGTGCCAGCAGAACGGGAGGGCGGAGCGATGAGCAGTTCTTC; CDR3aa: CASRTGGRSDEQFF
v_gene: TRBV20-1; abundance: .; d_gene: .; j_gene: TRBJ1-1; CDR3nt: TGCAGTGCTCCCGGGGTAAGCACTGAAGCTTTCTTT; CDR3aa: CSAPGVSTEAFF
v_gene: TRBV7-6; abundance: many; d_gene: .; j_gene: TRBJ2-1; CDR3nt: TGTGCCAGCAGCTTACGACTCAACAATGAGCAGTTCTTC; CDR3aa: CASSLRLNNEQFF
v_gene: TRBV7-6; abundance: .; d_gene: .; j_gene: TRBJ2-3; CDR3nt: TGTGCCAGCAGTCCGACCGGGAGAGGTGGCACAGATACGCAGTATTTT; CDR3aa: CASSPTGRGGTDTQYF
v_gene: TRBV11-2; abundance: .; d_gene: TRBD1; j_gene: TRBJ1-2; CDR3nt: TGTGCCAGCAGCTTCGGGGGGACAGCCAAAATGGAAGGTGGCTACACCTTC; CDR3aa: CASSFGGTAKMEGGYTF
v_gene: TRBV5-6; abundance: few; d_gene: TRBD1; j_gene: TRBJ1-2; CDR3nt: TGTGCCAGCAGCTTGGGAGGGGACAGACATAACTATGGCTACACCTTC; CDR3aa: CASSLGGDRHNYGYTF